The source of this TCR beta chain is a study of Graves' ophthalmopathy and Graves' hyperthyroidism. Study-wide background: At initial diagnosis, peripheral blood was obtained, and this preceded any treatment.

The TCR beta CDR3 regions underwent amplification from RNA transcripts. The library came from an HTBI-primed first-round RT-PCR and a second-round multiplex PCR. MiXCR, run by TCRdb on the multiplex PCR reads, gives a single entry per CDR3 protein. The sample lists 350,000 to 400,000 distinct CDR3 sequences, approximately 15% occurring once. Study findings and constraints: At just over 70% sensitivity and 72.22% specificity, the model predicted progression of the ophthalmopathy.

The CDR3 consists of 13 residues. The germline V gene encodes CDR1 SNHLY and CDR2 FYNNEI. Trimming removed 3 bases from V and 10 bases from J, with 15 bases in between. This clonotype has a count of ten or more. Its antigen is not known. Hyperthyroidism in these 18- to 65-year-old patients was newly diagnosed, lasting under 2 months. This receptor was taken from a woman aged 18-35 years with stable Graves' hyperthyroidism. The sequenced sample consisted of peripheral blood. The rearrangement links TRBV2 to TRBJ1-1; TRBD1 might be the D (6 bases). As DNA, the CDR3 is TGTGCCAGCAGTGATCGCCACCCGGGGGCAGCTTTCTTT. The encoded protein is CASSDRHPGAAFF.